This TCR beta chain was documented in a study of T cells in Graves' hyperthyroidism and ophthalmopathy. This clonotype was seen many times. Antigen specificity is unknown. Findings of the study overall: In the blood, most expanded thyroid clonotypes above 0.001 appeared as well.

Patients having uncontrolled infection, another autoimmune disease, pregnancy or lactation were not included. Diagnoses rested on clinical symptoms, serum thyroxine and TRAb, thyroid ultrasound and orbital computed tomography. The J segment lost 5 bases and the V segment lost 1 base, leaving 5 bases of the junction unmatched. The germline V gene encodes CDR1 SGHVS and CDR2 FQNEAQ. The CDR3 is made up of 15 amino acids. The CDR3 regions of TCR beta were amplified from RNA transcripts. Initially, a first-round RT-PCR of the TCR CDR3 employed the HTBI primer set. TCRdb re-called the multiplex PCR reads with MiXCR, one entry per CDR3 protein. The table has 300,000 or so distinct CDR3 sequences, approximately 15% seen once.

This sequence joins TRBV7-8 and TRBJ1-5; 7 nucleotides match TRBD1. The sample was blood. The source is an older woman with Graves' ophthalmopathy. CDR3 protein: CASSLGWTGDQPQHF. In DNA, the CDR3 is TGTGCCAGCAGCTTAGGCTGGACAGGCGATCAGCCCCAGCATTTT.